This TCR beta chain was sequenced for a study of radiation and T cells in renal cell carcinoma. Study-level points and caveats: Top tumor clonotypes rose in blood 2 weeks post-radiation, then contracted. No pretreatment tumor biopsies were available for baseline clonotypes.

Concerning this clone: Its antigen is currently unknown.

Time point of the sample: blood 2 weeks post-SBRT. The treatment: 15 Gy SBRT to primary tumor, nephrectomy 4 weeks later. Serial blood draws occurred at baseline and 2 and 4 weeks post-SBRT. The patient's renal cell carcinoma had clear cell pathology. Profiled with immunoSEQ multiplex PCR; TCRdb holds only in-frame clones, not every one. The repertoire holds roughly 130,000 clones, with 88% as singletons. This CDR3 region has 15 residues. Germline V gives CDR1 SGHRS, CDR2 YFSETQ. Trimming cost V 0 bases and J 3 bases, with 9 bases left between them. Here the sequenced sample was blood, taken from a patient whose treatment included radiotherapy and nephrectomy. This sequence joins TRBV5-1 and TRBJ1-4; D is unclear. The TCR comes from an older woman with renal cell carcinoma. CDR3 nucleotide sequence: TGCGCCAGCAGCTTGGGCGCAGCTCCTAATGAAAAACTGTTTTTT. This sequence encodes CASSLGAAPNEKLFF. Full variable domain (missing parts from reference TRBV5-1 and TRBJ1-4): KAGVTQTPRYLIKTRGQQVTLSCSPISGHRSVSWYQQTPGQGLQFLFEYFSETQRNKGNFPGRFSGRQFSNSRSEMNVSTLELGDSALYLCASSLGAAPNEKLFFGSGTQLSVL.